The 3 T cell receptor beta chains reported below all come from one sample, sequenced in a study of CD8 T cells in Susac syndrome. RNA was extracted with the RNeasy kit, and a quantity of 0.5 to 1 ug was reverse transcribed using random hexamers. TCRdb itself ran the immunoSEQ multiplex PCR reads through MiXCR, one entry per CDR3 protein. Altogether around 71,000 distinct CDR3 sequences are present, 93% being singletons, with the ten largest covering around 0.15%. What was sequenced was CD4+ T cells from PBMCs. The receptors stem from a human donor with Susac syndrome.

CDR3 DNA: TGTGCCAGCGGCCTCGTTTATCAGCCCCAGCATTTT. It is translated as CASGLVYQPQHF. The chain is built from TRBV27 and TRBJ1-5; D is unclear. This CDR3 contains 12 residues. V shed 8 bases and J shed 5 bases, with 10 bases lying between them. In germline, CDR1 is MNHEY, CDR2 SMNVEV (reference sequence).

The V gene is TRBV5-1, the J gene TRBJ1-1; D remains unclear. With 0 bases removed from V and 3 bases from J, the gap between germline ends came to 15 bases. Germline lookup yields CDR1 SGHRS and CDR2 YFSETQ. This CDR3 has 16 amino acids. The CDR3 is CASSLVLPGLDTEAFF. DNA for the CDR3: TGCGCCAGCAGCTTGGTTCTGCCGGGGTTGGACACTGAAGCTTTCTTT. The complete variable domain, with remaining parts taken from reference TRBV5-1 and TRBJ1-1, reads KAGVTQTPRYLIKTRGQQVTLSCSPISGHRSVSWYQQTPGQGLQFLFEYFSETQRNKGNFPGRFSGRQFSNSRSEMNVSTLELGDSALYLCASSLVLPGLDTEAFFGQGTRLTVV.

This chain connects TRBV20-1 to TRBJ1-5, with D possibly TRBD1 on 6 matching bases. Germline V gene lookup returns CDR1 DFQATT and CDR2 SNEGSKA (reference sequence). The CDR3 spans 13 residues. The ends were cut back, 0 bases at V and 4 bases at J, with 7 bases in the middle. CDR3 bases: TGCAGTGCTAGAGAAGACAGGAATCAGCCCCAGCATTTT. It yields the protein CSAREDRNQPQHF.